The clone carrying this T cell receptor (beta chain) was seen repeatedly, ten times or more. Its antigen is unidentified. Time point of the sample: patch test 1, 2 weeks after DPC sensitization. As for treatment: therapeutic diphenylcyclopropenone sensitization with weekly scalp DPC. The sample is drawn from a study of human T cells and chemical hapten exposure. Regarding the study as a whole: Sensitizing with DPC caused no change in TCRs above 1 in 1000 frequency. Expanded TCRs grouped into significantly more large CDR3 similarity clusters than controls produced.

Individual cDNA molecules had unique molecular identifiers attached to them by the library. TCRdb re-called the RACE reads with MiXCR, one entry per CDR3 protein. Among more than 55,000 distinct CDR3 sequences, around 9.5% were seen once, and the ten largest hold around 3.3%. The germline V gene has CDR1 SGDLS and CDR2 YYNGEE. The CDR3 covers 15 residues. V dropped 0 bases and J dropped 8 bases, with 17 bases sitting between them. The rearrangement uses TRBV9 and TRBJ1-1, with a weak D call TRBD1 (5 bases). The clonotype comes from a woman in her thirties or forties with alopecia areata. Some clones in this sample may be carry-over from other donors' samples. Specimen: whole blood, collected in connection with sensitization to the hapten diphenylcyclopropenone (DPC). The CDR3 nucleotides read TGTGCCAGCAGCGTAGGGGGGACCCTCCTCGCCGAAGCTTTCTTT. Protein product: CASSVGGTLLAEAFF.